The present entry profiles one T cell receptor beta chain with its context. The target antigen is unknown. The protocol was immunoSEQ multiplex PCR, while the TCRdb copy is restricted to in-frame clones and leaves out a portion. The sample lists 650,000 to 750,000 clones; 72% were seen once. This sample was taken from a study of shared clonotypes between healthy human individuals. Points from the study as a whole: Shared clonotypes: approximately 5% naive CD4, about 3.5% naive CD8, 2.3% memory CD4, approximately 0.4% memory CD8.

The junction had 7 bases not matched to a gene; V was cut back by 5 bases and J by 9 bases. CDR3 size: 13 residues. CDR1 MDHEN and CDR2 SYDVKM come from the germline V gene. The chain has TRBV28 and TRBJ1-5; TRBD1 agrees at 7 bases. Input material: memory CD4+ T cells sorted from blood. Noted subset: CD45RA-negative fraction. The TCR sequence derives from a woman between 25 and 40 years old in good health. The CDR3 here is CASSRQGGWPQHF. The CDR3 DNA sequence: TGTGCCAGCAGTAGACAGGGTGGTTGGCCCCAGCATTTT.